Following are 3 T cell receptor beta chains from one sample sequenced in a study of T cell changes during pregnancy in multiple sclerosis. The assay was immunoSEQ multiplex PCR, and TCRdb's table has in-frame clones only and misses some. Of around 53,000 clones listed, about nine tenths are singletons. The sample consisted of CD8+ T cells from peripheral blood mononuclear cells, taken before pregnancy. Receptor source: a female donor with multiple sclerosis, enrolled in a pregnancy study.

The chain recombines TRBV29-1 with TRBJ1-4; weak D call: TRBD1 (5 bases). Germline loops: CDR1 SQVTM, CDR2 ANQGSEA. The CDR3 contains 13 residues. The germline V and J ends were trimmed by 5 bases and 7 bases, with 14 bases remaining between them. The CDR3 region has the DNA TGCAGCGTTTGGGGGGACGTAGCTGAAAAACTGTTTTTT. This codes for CSVWGDVAEKLFF.

J is TRBJ2-7 and V is TRBV9, with 7 bases that match TRBD2. The CDR3 consists of 15 residues. Germline CDR1 SGDLS, CDR2 YYNGEE. Losses at the gene ends were 0 bases for V and 3 bases for J; bases not matched to a gene: 6. The CDR3 nucleotides are TGTGCCAGCAGCGTAGCGGAGCGGGGATTCTACGAGCAGTACTTC. It codes for CASSVAERGFYEQYF.

The genes are TRBV6-5 and TRBJ1-5; D ambiguous. The CDR3 spans 16 residues. Looked up from germline, CDR1 is MNHEY and CDR2 is SVGAGI. The V and J ends lost 0 bases and 5 bases respectively, with 14 bases between them. In nucleotides, the CDR3 is TGTGCCAGCAGTTACTCTCCGTTTAGGGAGTATCAGCCCCAGCATTTT. The encoded protein is CASSYSPFREYQPQHF.